This T cell receptor beta chain was profiled in a study of read filtering for tumor transcriptome and immune sequencing. Turning to the study itself: Roughly 8 patients were R-ISS I, around 15 were R-ISS II, about seven were R-ISS III. Regarding the study as a whole: Dropping single-read clonotypes raised IR-seq and RNA-seq shared-clonotype correlation.

Molecular barcoded adaptors covering alpha/delta and beta/gamma chains were used on approximately 400 ng RNA. TCRdb ran MiXCR on the reads and lists one entry per CDR3 protein. The sample lists about 130,000 distinct CDR3 sequences, roughly 13% occurring once. The V end lost 0 bases, the J end lost 4 bases, and 12 bases lay between the germline ends. The CDR3 has 14 residues. CDR1 is DFQATT, CDR2 SNEGSKA, per germline (reference sequence). Turning to this clonotype: What it binds is not known.

Sequencing was carried out using a population of CD138-negative cells sorted from bone marrow. This clonotype was obtained from a donor over 35 with multiple myeloma. The V and J genes are TRBV20-1 and TRBJ2-5, with a weak D call TRBD1 (5 bases). CDR3 DNA sequence: TGCAGTGCTAGAGACCAGGGCGGCTTAGAGACCCAGTACTTC. Protein product: CSARDQGGLETQYF.